This note documents a single TCR beta chain sequence. The antigen is undetermined. Assay used: immunoSEQ multiplex PCR; TCRdb lists only in-frame clones, some missing. The sample contains around 100,000 clones, roughly nine tenths of which appear only once. The sample belongs to a study of graft-versus-host responses after intestinal transplantation. The TCR originated in a human donor who was the organ donor for an intestinal transplant. The starting material was unstimulated CD4+ T cells sorted from spleen or lymph node cells, obtained before transplant.

The DNA for the CDR3 is TGTGCCTGGAGTGTACCAACTCGGACTAGCGGCTACGAGCAGTACTTC. Its translation is CAWSVPTRTSGYEQYF. The chain joins TRBV30 to TRBJ2-7; 10 nucleotides line up with TRBD2. The CDR3 runs to 16 residues. After removal of 0 bases from V and 3 bases from J, the junction contained 8 bases not matched to a gene. Germline V gives CDR1 GTSNPN, CDR2 SVGIG (reference sequence).